Listed below are T cell receptor beta chains from one sample, sequenced in a study of cytotoxic CD8 clonotypes in ibrutinib-treated CLL. This table comes from immunoSEQ multiplex PCR, and its TCRdb copy is limited to in-frame clones, with some not included. Found here are more than 140,000 clones, 60% to 80% of them singletons; the top ten hold around 30%. The sample was PBMCs, taken after 12 months of ibrutinib treatment. These receptors originate from a human donor with chronic lymphocytic leukemia. The CDR3 runs from the conserved cysteine through the conserved F or W. The D gene is left open where the match is weak. Some rows mark clone size as missing; the rest say once, few, many or name a class of expanded clone.

j_call | v_call | clone_size | cdr3_length | d_call | cdr3_aa | cdr3_nt
TRBJ2-1 | TRBV5-1 | - | 14 | - | CASSQGLLGNEQFF | TGCGCCAGCAGCCAGGGGCTCCTAGGGAATGAGCAGTTCTTC
TRBJ2-1 | TRBV4-1 | - | 12 | - | CASSQVYNEQFF | TGCGCCAGCAGCCAAGTATACAATGAGCAGTTCTTC
TRBJ1-2 | TRBV5-1 | - | 15 | TRBD1 | CASSQGTGLNYGYTF | TGCGCCAGCAGCCAAGGGACAGGGCTTAACTATGGCTACACCTTC
TRBJ2-7 | TRBV7-2 | - | 16 | TRBD2 | CASSLDRLAGAGWQYF | TGTGCCAGCAGCTTAGATCGGCTAGCGGGGGCGGGGTGGCAGTACTTC
TRBJ1-3 | TRBV18 | - | 16 | TRBD1 | CASSPTGTSSGNTIYF | TGTGCCAGCTCACCGACAGGGACTAGCTCTGGAAACACCATATATTTT
TRBJ2-3 | TRBV6-5 | - | 14 | - | CASSYDTSTDTQYF | TGTGCCAGCAGTTACGACACGAGCACAGATACGCAGTATTTT
TRBJ2-7 | TRBV2 | - | 16 | - | CASKNGATWESYEQYF | TGTGCCAGCAAAAACGGGGCCACTTGGGAATCCTACGAGCAGTACTTC
TRBJ2-3 | TRBV27 | - | 17 | - | CAIKPRGVDLSTDTQYF | TGTGCCATCAAACCTAGGGGAGTCGATCTTAGCACAGATACGCAGTATTTT
TRBJ1-2 | TRBV5-1 | - | 13 | - | CASSLEGNYGYTF | TGCGCCAGCAGCTTGGAAGGTAACTATGGCTACACCTTC
TRBJ2-7 | TRBV28 | - | 11 | TRBD1 | CASQGGRSPYF | TGTGCCAGTCAAGGGGGCAGAAGTCCGTACTTC
TRBJ1-6 | TRBV7-9 | few | 16 | - | CASSLGPSGLYSPLHF | TGTGCCAGCAGCTTAGGGCCTAGTGGGCTTTATTCACCCCTCCACTTT
TRBJ2-7 | TRBV18 | - | 15 | - | CASSSAPPRKYEQYF | TGTGCCAGCTCATCAGCCCCGCCACGCAAATACGAGCAGTACTTC
TRBJ2-4 | TRBV5-4 | - | 14 | - | CASSPSVVGDIQYF | TGTGCCAGCAGCCCTTCCGTGGTTGGAGACATTCAGTACTTC
TRBJ2-7 | TRBV19 | - | 14 | TRBD2 | CASSMPSGDYEQYF | TGTGCCAGTAGTATGCCTAGCGGGGATTACGAGCAGTACTTC
TRBJ2-2 | TRBV5-1 | - | 14 | - | CASSRAVITGELFF | TGCGCCAGCAGCCGGGCCGTCATCACCGGGGAGCTGTTTTTT
TRBJ1-1 | TRBV15 | - | 13 | - | CATSRDRNTEAFF | TGTGCCACCAGCAGAGACAGGAACACTGAAGCTTTCTTT
TRBJ1-1 | TRBV13 | - | 16 | - | CASSLVTASTNTEAFF | TGTGCCAGCAGCTTAGTGACAGCCTCTACGAACACTGAAGCTTTCTTT
TRBJ1-1 | TRBV5-1 | - | 14 | - | CASSLASGKSEAFF | TGCGCCAGCAGCTTGGCCTCAGGGAAATCTGAAGCTTTCTTT